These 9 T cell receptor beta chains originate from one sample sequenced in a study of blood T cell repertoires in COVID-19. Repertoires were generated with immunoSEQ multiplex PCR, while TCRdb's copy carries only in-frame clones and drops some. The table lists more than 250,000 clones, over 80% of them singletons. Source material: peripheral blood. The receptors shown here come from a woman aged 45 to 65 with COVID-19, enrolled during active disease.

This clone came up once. The CDR3 DNA sequence: TGCGCCAGCAGTGAGCCGGGACAGGGGAAGACTGAAGCTTTCTTT. This encodes CASSEPGQGKTEAFF. The chain combines TRBV10-1 with TRBJ1-1; 10 bases agree with TRBD1. Trimming took 2 bases from V and 5 from J; bases not matched to a gene: 5. Germline CDR1 is WNHNN and CDR2 is SYGVQD (reference sequence). There are 15 residues in the CDR3.

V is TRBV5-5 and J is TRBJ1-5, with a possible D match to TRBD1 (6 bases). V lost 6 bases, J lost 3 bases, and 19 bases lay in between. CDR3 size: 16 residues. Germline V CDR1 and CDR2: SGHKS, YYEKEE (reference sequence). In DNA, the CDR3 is TGTGCCAGCACCGAGCAGGCGACAGGCCTCAATCAGCCCCAGCATTTT. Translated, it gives CASTEQATGLNQPQHF.

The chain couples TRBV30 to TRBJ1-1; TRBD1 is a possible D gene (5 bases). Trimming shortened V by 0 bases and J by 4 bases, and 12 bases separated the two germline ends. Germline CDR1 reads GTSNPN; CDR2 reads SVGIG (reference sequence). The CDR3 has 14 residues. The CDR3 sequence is CAWSVRQGGTEAFF. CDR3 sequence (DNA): TGTGCCTGGAGTGTTAGGCAGGGCGGCACTGAAGCTTTCTTT.

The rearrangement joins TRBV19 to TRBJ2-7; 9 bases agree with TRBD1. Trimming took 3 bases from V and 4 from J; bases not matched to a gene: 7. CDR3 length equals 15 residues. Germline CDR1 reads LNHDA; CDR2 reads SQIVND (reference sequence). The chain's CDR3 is CASSMGTGPWYEQYF. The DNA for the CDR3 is TGTGCCAGTAGTATGGGGACAGGGCCCTGGTACGAGCAGTACTTC.

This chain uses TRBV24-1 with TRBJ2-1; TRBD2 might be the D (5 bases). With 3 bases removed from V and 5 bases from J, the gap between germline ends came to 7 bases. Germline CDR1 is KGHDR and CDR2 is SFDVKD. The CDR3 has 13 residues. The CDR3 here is CATSDGGNNEQFF. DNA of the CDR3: TGTGCCACCAGTGATGGAGGAAACAATGAGCAGTTCTTC.

For the CDR3, the DNA is TGCGCCAGCAGCCCCCCCCCGGGACTAGGGCCATACAATGAGCAGTTCTTC. Its translation: CASSPPPGLGPYNEQFF. The J gene is TRBJ2-1, the V gene TRBV4-1; 8 bases line up with TRBD2. CDR1 and CDR2 from the germline V gene are MGHRA and YSYEKL. The V segment lost 4 bases and the J segment 4 bases; nucleotides outside the gene matches: 12. The CDR3 is made up of 17 amino acids.

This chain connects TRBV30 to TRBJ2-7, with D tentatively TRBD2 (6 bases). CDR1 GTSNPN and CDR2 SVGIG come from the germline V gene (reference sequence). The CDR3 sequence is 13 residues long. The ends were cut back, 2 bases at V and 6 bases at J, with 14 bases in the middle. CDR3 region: CAWSRRGPSEQYF. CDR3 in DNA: TGTGCCTGGAGTAGGAGGGGCCCCTCCGAGCAGTACTTC.

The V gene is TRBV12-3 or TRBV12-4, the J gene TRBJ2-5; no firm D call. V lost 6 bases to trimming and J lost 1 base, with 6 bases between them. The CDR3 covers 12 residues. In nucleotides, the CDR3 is TGTGCCAGCAGGCGCTTCCAAGAGACCCAGTACTTC. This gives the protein CASRRFQETQYF.

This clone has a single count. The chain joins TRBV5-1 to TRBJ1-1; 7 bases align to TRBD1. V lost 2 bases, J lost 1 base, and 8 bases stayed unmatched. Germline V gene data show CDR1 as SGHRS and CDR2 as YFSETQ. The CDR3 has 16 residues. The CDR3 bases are TGCGCCAGCAGCTTAACCCGACAGGGAACGAACACTGAAGCTTTCTTT. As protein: CASSLTRQGTNTEAFF. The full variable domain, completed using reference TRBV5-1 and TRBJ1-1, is KAGVTQTPRYLIKTRGQQVTLSCSPISGHRSVSWYQQTPGQGLQFLFEYFSETQRNKGNFPGRFSGRQFSNSRSEMNVSTLELGDSALYLCASSLTRQGTNTEAFFGQGTRLTVV.